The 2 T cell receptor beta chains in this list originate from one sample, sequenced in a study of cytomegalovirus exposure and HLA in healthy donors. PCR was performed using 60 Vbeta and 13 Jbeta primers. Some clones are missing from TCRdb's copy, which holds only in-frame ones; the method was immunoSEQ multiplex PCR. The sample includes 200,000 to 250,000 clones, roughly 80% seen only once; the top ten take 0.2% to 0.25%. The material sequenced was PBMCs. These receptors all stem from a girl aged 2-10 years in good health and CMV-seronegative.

The DNA for the CDR3 is TGCAGCGTGAACAGGGGGGGGACTGAAGCTTTCTTT. Its translation is CSVNRGGTEAFF. This chain joins TRBV29-1 and TRBJ1-1; 8 nucleotides agree with TRBD1. CDR1 is SQVTM and CDR2 is ANQGSEA in the germline V gene. The CDR3 totals 12 residues. V trimming: 6 bases; J trimming: 5 bases; junction bases outside the gene matches: 5.

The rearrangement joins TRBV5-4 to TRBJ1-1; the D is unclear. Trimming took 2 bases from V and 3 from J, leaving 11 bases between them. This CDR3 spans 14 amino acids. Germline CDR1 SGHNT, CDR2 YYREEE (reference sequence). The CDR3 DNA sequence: TGTGCCAGCAGCTTAGTGAACACCCACACTGAAGCTTTCTTT. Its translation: CASSLVNTHTEAFF.